This T cell receptor (beta chain) was captured by sequencing in a study of T cell responses to AZD1222 COVID-19 vaccine. Study-wide points: Two doses of AZD1222 preceded a rise in Spike-specific TCR breadth and depth. The donors showed a predominance of white British ancestry and of females, with possible underestimation of clonal diversity. AZD1222 recipients seropositive at baseline numbered only five to seven.

Of note for this clone: Its antigen is still unknown.

The CDR3 length is 15 residues. V dropped 7 bases and J dropped 5; count of bases not matched to a gene: 8. The V gene's germline CDR1 is MNHEY and CDR2 SVGAGI. TCRdb's copy holds only in-frame clones and misses some; the assay was immunoSEQ multiplex PCR. Among about 150,000 clones listed, roughly nine tenths were seen once. Investigators merged groups given second doses at roughly 4 or roughly 12 weeks. This rearrangement joins TRBV6-5 to TRBJ1-6; 7 bases are shared with TRBD1. This receptor was taken from an adult who received the AZD1222 COVID-19 vaccine. The input for sequencing was peripheral blood, taken 28 days after the second AZD1222 dose. CDR3 region: CASTPQGLDNSPLHF. CDR3 nucleotides: TGTGCCAGCACCCCACAGGGGCTGGATAATTCACCCCTCCACTTT.